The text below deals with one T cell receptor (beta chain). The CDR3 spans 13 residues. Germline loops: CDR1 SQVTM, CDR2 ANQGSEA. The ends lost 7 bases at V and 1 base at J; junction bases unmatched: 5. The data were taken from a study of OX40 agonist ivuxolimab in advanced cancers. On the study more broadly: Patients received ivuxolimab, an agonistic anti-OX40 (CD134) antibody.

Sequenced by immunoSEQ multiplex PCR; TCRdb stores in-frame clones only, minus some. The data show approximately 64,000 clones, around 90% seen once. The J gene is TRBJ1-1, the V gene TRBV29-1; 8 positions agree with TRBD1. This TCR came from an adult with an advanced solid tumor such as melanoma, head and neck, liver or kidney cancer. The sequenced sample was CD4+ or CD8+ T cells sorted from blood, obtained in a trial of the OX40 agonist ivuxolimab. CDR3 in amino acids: CSAPGQGNTEAFF. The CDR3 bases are TGCAGCGCTCCAGGACAGGGGAACACTGAAGCTTTCTTT.